The TCR beta chain under discussion was sequenced for a study of T-cell memory formation after mild COVID-19. Overall study: TCR clustering was largely donor specific. Study observations and caveats: The second-wave clones peaking on day 37 were not confirmed as SARS-CoV-2-specific. Within pre-infection memory, some responding clones were found, suggesting cross-reactive memory joined.

This clonotype was found many times. Its antigen remains unknown. TCRalpha and TCRbeta libraries used 5'RACE with constant-segment primers and UMIs. From the 5' RACE reads, TCRdb called clonotypes with MiXCR, one entry per CDR3 protein. In the table there are roughly 200,000 distinct CDR3 sequences, roughly 16% of which are singletons. Looked up from germline, CDR1 is SGDLS and CDR2 is YYNGEE. V lost 0 bases to trimming and J lost 9 bases, with 10 bases between them. The CDR3 totals 13 residues. The rearrangement links TRBV9 to TRBJ2-4; no definite D call. This receptor was taken from an adult woman who had mild COVID-19 (a few samples of this study predate the infection). Cell type and time point are not known. The sequenced sample consisted of PBMCs or a T cell subset sorted from them (not recorded which). CDR3 sequence reads: CASSVESESIQYF. The CDR3 nucleotides read TGTGCCAGCAGCGTAGAATCAGAGAGCATTCAGTACTTC.